This T cell receptor beta chain came from a study of Ad26.COV2.S vaccination and SARS-CoV-2 variants. Turning to the study itself: Intramuscular Ad26.COV2.S doses were given once or twice, 56 days apart. General observations from the study: Comparable non-spike TCR breadth was observed in vaccine and placebo recipients. Reportedly, after vaccination the spike-specific CD8+ and CD4+ T cell responses displayed substantial breadth.

Germline V CDR1 and CDR2: SGDLS, YYNGEE. With V trimmed by 3 bases and J by 1 base, 8 bases remained unmatched. The CDR3 spans 17 residues. On this clone itself: The target antigen is unknown.

Clones were read by immunoSEQ multiplex PCR, and TCRdb kept only the in-frame ones, dropping some. The data hold some 340,000 clones, with 85% observed a single time. Treatment indicated: over 15 received Ad26.COV2.S at low or high dose, single or two shots; five or six received placebo; per-sample allocation not given. At day 63 after the first vaccine or placebo injection, samples were drawn. Ad26 vector vaccine expressed Wuhan-strain SARS-CoV-2 spike. The TCR originated in a person between 18 and 65 years old who received the Ad26.COV2.S COVID-19 vaccine or a placebo. The genes are TRBV9 and TRBJ2-1; TRBD1 aligns across 9 bases. The input for sequencing was peripheral blood, taken in a trial of Ad26.COV2.S vaccine versus placebo. CDR3 sequence (DNA): TGTGCCAGCAGCGAAAAATCGGGACAGGGATCCTACAATGAGCAGTTCTTC. This gives the protein CASSEKSGQGSYNEQFF.